The T cell receptor beta chain described here comes from a study of T cells after yellow fever vaccination. In TCRdb, the 5' RACE reads were re-called with MiXCR into one record per CDR3 protein. The data contain a few hundred thousand distinct CDR3 sequences, around 10% of them singletons. Germline lookup yields CDR1 MNHNS and CDR2 SASEGT. There are 14 residues in the CDR3. V was shortened by 5 bases and J by 3 bases, with 11 bases between the two germline ends. The chain uses TRBV6-1 and TRBJ2-1; D may correspond to TRBD1 or TRBD2 (5 bases each). This TCR came from a man younger than 35 who received the YFV17D yellow fever vaccine. Sample: PBMCs, taken on the day of the first yellow fever vaccination. The chain's CDR3 is CASSKRGVYNEQFF. The DNA of the CDR3 is TGTGCCAGCAGTAAGAGGGGTGTCTACAATGAGCAGTTCTTC.